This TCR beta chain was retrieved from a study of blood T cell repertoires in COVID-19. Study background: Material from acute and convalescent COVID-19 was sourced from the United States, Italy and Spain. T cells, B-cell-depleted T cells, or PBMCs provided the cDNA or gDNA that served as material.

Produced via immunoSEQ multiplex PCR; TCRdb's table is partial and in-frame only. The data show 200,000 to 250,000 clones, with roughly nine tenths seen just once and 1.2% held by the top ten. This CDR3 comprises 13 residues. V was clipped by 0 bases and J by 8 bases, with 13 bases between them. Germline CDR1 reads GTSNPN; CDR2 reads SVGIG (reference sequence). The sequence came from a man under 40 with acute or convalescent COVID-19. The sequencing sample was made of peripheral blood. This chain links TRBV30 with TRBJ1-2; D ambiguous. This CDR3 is CAWSVRSQSGYTF. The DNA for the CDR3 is TGTGCCTGGAGTGTCCGCTCCCAAAGCGGCTACACCTTC.